This TCR beta chain was identified in a study of blood T cell repertoires in COVID-19. The repertoire was sequenced with immunoSEQ multiplex PCR; TCRdb's copy has only in-frame clones and lacks some. The sample contains some 25,000 clones, almost 95% of which appear only once. The germline V and J ends were trimmed by 4 bases and 1 base, with 16 bases remaining between them. This CDR3 comprises 16 residues. Germline assignment: CDR1 SGHTA and CDR2 FQGNSA. This chain links TRBV7-2 with TRBJ1-1; TRBD1 is a possible D gene (6 bases). Sequencing was performed on peripheral blood. The sequence was collected from a human donor in a cohort sampled during active COVID-19. CDR3 sequence: CASSSQGGLRNTEAFF. The CDR3 coding sequence is TGTGCCAGCAGCTCACAGGGAGGGCTTAGGAACACTGAAGCTTTCTTT.